Listed here are 10 T cell receptor beta chains from one sample, sequenced in a study of cytomegalovirus exposure and HLA in healthy donors. The PCR used 60 Vbeta and 13 Jbeta primers. Using immunoSEQ multiplex PCR, the repertoire was profiled, and TCRdb retains in-frame clones only, with some absent. This table has approximately 170,000 clones, around three quarters appearing once. The sample was PBMCs. The receptors here all came from a young woman in good health and CMV-seronegative.

The chain joins TRBV7-9 to TRBJ2-3; D is undetermined. There are 12 residues in the CDR3. V was clipped by 7 bases and J by 2 bases, with 7 bases between them. Looked up from germline, CDR1 is SEHNR and CDR2 is FQNEAQ (reference sequence). Written as DNA, the CDR3 is TGTGCCAGCAACATCGTCACAGATACGCAGTATTTT. It specifies CASNIVTDTQYF.

This sequence joins TRBV27 and TRBJ1-3; D is perhaps TRBD1 (5 bases). The germline CDR1 and CDR2 sequences are MNHEY and SMNVEV (reference sequence). There are 15 residues in the CDR3. The ends were cut back, 0 bases at V and 8 bases at J, with 14 bases in the middle. The CDR3 DNA reads TGTGCCAGCAGTTTATCCCGACAGAACGTAGACACCATATATTTT. Translating it yields CASSLSRQNVDTIYF.

The genes are TRBV19 and TRBJ1-4; D remains ambiguous. The V gene lost 2 bases and the J gene lost 0 bases, with 10 bases spanning the gap. Germline V lookup: CDR1 LNHDA, CDR2 SQIVND (reference sequence). This CDR3 spans 16 amino acids. The CDR3 DNA is TGTGCCAGTAGTATAAGGAGTCCTGCAACTAATGAAAAACTGTTTTTT. Its translation is CASSIRSPATNEKLFF. Variable domain in full (rest from reference TRBV19 and TRBJ1-4): DGGITQSPKYLFRKEGQNVTLSCEQNLNHDAMYWYRQDPGQGLRLIYYSQIVNDFQKGDIAEGYSVSREKKESFPLTVTSAQKNPTAFYLCASSIRSPATNEKLFFGSGTQLSVL.

The chain combines TRBV30 with TRBJ2-7, with TRBD1 matching 10 bases. Germline V lookup: CDR1 GTSNPN, CDR2 SVGIG (reference sequence). The CDR3 contains 16 residues. The J segment lost 2 bases and the V segment lost 0 bases, leaving 7 bases of the junction unmatched. The CDR3 loop reads CAWSVTRTGGAYEQYF. As DNA, the CDR3 is TGTGCCTGGAGTGTAACGAGGACAGGGGGTGCCTACGAGCAGTACTTC.

This chain joins TRBV7-6 and TRBJ1-1; 7 bases are a match to TRBD1. This CDR3 region has 14 residues. Unmatched junction bases numbered 4, after V lost 5 bases and J lost 1 base. Germline CDR1 SGHVS, CDR2 FNYEAQ. CDR3 DNA sequence: TGTGCCAGCAGCCCCGGGACAGAGAACACTGAAGCTTTCTTT. Its protein is CASSPGTENTEAFF.

The V call is TRBV30, the J call TRBJ1-2; D is perhaps TRBD1 (5 bases). V lost 3 bases and J lost 9, with 14 bases in between. Germline CDR1 is GTSNPN and CDR2 is SVGIG (reference sequence). The CDR3 spans 12 residues. The CDR3: CAWSPQGRSYTF. In nucleotides, the CDR3 is TGTGCCTGGAGCCCCCAGGGCCGGAGCTACACCTTC. The full variable domain, completed using reference TRBV30 and TRBJ1-2, is SQTIHQWPATLVQPVGSPLSLECTVEGTSNPNLYWYRQAAGRGLQLLFYSVGIGQISSEVPQNLSASRPQDRQFILSSKKLLLSDSGFYLCAWSPQGRSYTFGSGTRLTVV.

The V call is TRBV7-2, the J call TRBJ2-5; D gene ambiguous. Between the trimmed V and J ends, which lost 1 base and 3 bases, there was a span of 9 bases. Germline-derived CDR1 and CDR2 are SGHTA and FQGNSA. The CDR3 sequence is 14 residues long. The CDR3: CASSLGRPEETQYF. The CDR3 region has the DNA TGTGCCAGCAGCTTAGGGCGGCCGGAAGAGACCCAGTACTTC.

The chain combines TRBV18 with TRBJ1-5, with no clear D. The V end was cut by 2 bases, the J end by 4 bases, with 9 bases between. There are 14 residues in the CDR3. Germline V CDR1 and CDR2: KGHSH, LQKENI. As DNA, the CDR3 is TGTGCCAGCTCACCAGTAGAGGGAAATCAGCCCCAGCATTTT. It translates to CASSPVEGNQPQHF.

This sequence joins TRBV2 and TRBJ1-6; 8 bases fit TRBD1. The V gene end was trimmed by 10 bases and the J gene end by 0 bases; junction bases not matched to a gene: 5. Germline V gene sequence: CDR1 SNHLY, CDR2 FYNNEI. The CDR3 covers 15 residues. CDR3 residues: CATRTGSSYNSPLHF. For the CDR3, the DNA is TGTGCCACAAGGACAGGGAGCTCCTATAATTCACCCCTCCACTTT. The whole variable domain, remainder taken from reference TRBV2 and TRBJ1-6, is EPEVTQTPSHQVTQMGQEVILRCVPISNHLYFYWYRQILGQKVEFLVSFYNNEISEKSEIFDDQFSVERPDGSNFTLKIRSTKLEDSAMYFCATRTGSSYNSPLHFGNGTRLTVT.

The chain combines TRBV29-1 with TRBJ2-2; 7 bases agree with TRBD1. CDR3 size: 13 residues. After removal of 7 bases from V and 3 bases from J, the junction contained 5 bases not matched to a gene. Germline V gives CDR1 SQVTM, CDR2 ANQGSEA. DNA of the CDR3: TGCAGCGGTAACACAGGGGACACCGGGGAGCTGTTTTTT. This gives the protein CSGNTGDTGELFF.